What follows are 22 T cell receptor beta chains derived from one specimen sequenced in a study of shared clonotypes between healthy human individuals. Profiled with immunoSEQ multiplex PCR; TCRdb holds only in-frame clones, not every one. The table shows 2.3 million or so clones, with 85% to 95% occurring only once. Sequencing input: naive CD4+ T cells from PBMCs. Specified subset: CD45RA+ positively selected. The receptors come from a man younger than 35 in good health. Some clones in this sample may be carry-over from other donors' samples.

The V gene is TRBV5-1, the J gene TRBJ2-3, with D possibly TRBD2 on 5 matching bases. Trimming removed 4 bases from V and 5 bases from J, with 20 bases in between. The germline V gene has CDR1 SGHRS and CDR2 YFSETQ. The CDR3 loop spans 16 amino acids. The CDR3 spells CASSPAVFRELDTQYF. DNA of the CDR3: TGCGCCAGCAGCCCAGCCGTGTTTAGGGAGTTAGATACGCAGTATTTT.

CDR3 protein: CASSWTGGGEKLFF. The DNA for the CDR3 is TGCGCCAGCAGCTGGACAGGTGGTGGGGAAAAACTGTTTTTT. V gene TRBV5-1 combines with J gene TRBJ1-4, with TRBD1 identical over 7 bases. The V gene's germline CDR1 is SGHRS and CDR2 YFSETQ. The J segment lost 8 bases and the V segment lost 3 bases, leaving 7 bases of the junction unmatched. CDR3 length: 14 residues.

This clone appeared a single time. The V gene is TRBV5-1, the J gene TRBJ1-3, with D unresolved. Germline CDR1 is SGHRS and CDR2 is YFSETQ. The length of the CDR3 is 15 residues. The V and J ends lost 0 bases and 6 bases respectively, with 13 bases between them. The CDR3 DNA is TGCGCCAGCAGCTTGGCCCTGGAGCCGGAAAACACCATATATTTT. Protein sequence: CASSLALEPENTIYF.

The chain couples TRBV5-8 to TRBJ1-4; 7 nucleotides align to TRBD1. Per germline, CDR1 SGHTS and CDR2 YDEGEE. This CDR3 contains 19 residues. The ends lost 0 bases at V and 2 bases at J; junction bases unmatched: 13. The CDR3 nucleotides read TGTGCCAGCAGCTTGGGAGCCAGGGGGATCAGTGTGACTAATGAAAAACTGTTTTTT. This sequence encodes CASSLGARGISVTNEKLFF.

The V call is TRBV7-9, the J call TRBJ2-3; D perhaps matches TRBD1 (6 bases). CDR3 length: 17 amino acids. Trimming took off 1 base at V and 4 bases at J, with 18 bases between the two ends. Germline CDR1 reads SEHNR; CDR2 reads FQNEAQ (reference sequence). This CDR3 is CASSLGGRVVVPDTQYF. As DNA, the CDR3 is TGTGCCAGCAGCTTAGGGGGGCGGGTAGTTGTGCCAGATACGCAGTATTTT.

The chain recombines TRBV27 with TRBJ2-6; D gene unclear. V was cut by 3 bases and J by 1 base, with 10 bases left in between. The CDR3 length is 16 residues. The germline V gene encodes CDR1 MNHEY and CDR2 SMNVEV (reference sequence). CDR3: CASSLQTASGANVLTF. The CDR3 nucleotides read TGTGCCAGCAGTTTGCAAACCGCGTCTGGGGCCAACGTCCTGACTTTC.

J is TRBJ2-3 and V is TRBV10-3; the match to TRBD2 covers 8 bases. There are 15 residues in the CDR3. V trimming: 3 bases; J trimming: 4 bases; junction bases outside the gene matches: 6. From germline, CDR1 is ENHRY and CDR2 SYGVKD. The CDR3 loop reads CAISDHAGGPDTQYF. In DNA form, the CDR3 reads TGTGCCATCAGTGACCACGCGGGAGGACCAGATACGCAGTATTTT.

The genes are TRBV27 and TRBJ2-1; tentatively, D is TRBD1 (6 bases). Trimming removed 2 bases from V and 2 bases from J, with 10 bases in between. The CDR3 is 15 residues long. Germline V gene lookup returns CDR1 MNHEY and CDR2 SMNVEV (reference sequence). The CDR3 spells CASSLGPGAYNEQFF. CDR3 nucleotide sequence: TGTGCCAGCAGTTTAGGTCCAGGGGCCTACAATGAGCAGTTCTTC.

The rearrangement joins TRBV28 to TRBJ1-1; TRBD1 might be the D (5 bases). The CDR3 is 12 residues long. Germline V CDR1 and CDR2: MDHEN, SYDVKM. The V end was cut by 6 bases, the J end by 5 bases, with 10 bases between. Here the CDR3 reads CASSRGATEAFF. Here the CDR3 DNA reads TGTGCCAGCAGCCGAGGGGCTACTGAAGCTTTCTTT.

The chain is built from TRBV6-6 and TRBJ1-2; D might be TRBD1 (5 bases). V was shortened by 2 bases and J by 6 bases, with 13 bases between the two germline ends. The CDR3 length is 14 residues. The germline gives CDR1 MNHNY, CDR2 SVGAGI (reference sequence). As DNA, the CDR3 is TGTGCCAGCAGTTACCCACAGGCGTACCATGGCTACACCTTC. It is translated as CASSYPQAYHGYTF.

The chain links TRBV27 to TRBJ2-1, with D perhaps TRBD1 (5 bases). Germline V gene sequence: CDR1 MNHEY, CDR2 SMNVEV (reference sequence). This CDR3 is 13 amino acids long. V lost 7 bases, J lost 2 bases, and 9 bases lay in between. CDR3 protein: CASTDRPYNEQFF. CDR3 sequence (DNA): TGTGCCAGCACTGACAGACCCTACAATGAGCAGTTCTTC.

This clone was seen just once. The chain is built from TRBV5-5 and TRBJ2-5; D not certain. The CDR3 loop spans 14 amino acids. Germline CDR1 reads SGHKS; CDR2 reads YYEKEE (reference sequence). V was trimmed by 0 bases and J by 3 bases, leaving 9 bases between them. The CDR3 sequence: CASSLAALEETQYF. In DNA, the CDR3 is TGTGCCAGCAGCTTGGCCGCACTGGAAGAGACCCAGTACTTC. Full variable domain (remainder filled in from reference TRBV5-5 and TRBJ2-5): DAGVTQSPTHLIKTRGQQVTLRCSPISGHKSVSWYQQVLGQGPQFIFQYYEKEERGRGNFPDRFSARQFPNYSSELNVNALLLGDSALYLCASSLAALEETQYFGPGTRLLVL.

The rearrangement uses TRBV27 and TRBJ2-7, with TRBD1 as a possible D gene (6 bases). Germline loops: CDR1 MNHEY, CDR2 SMNVEV (reference sequence). The germline V and J ends were trimmed by 5 bases and 3 bases, with 14 bases remaining between them. The CDR3 is made up of 14 amino acids. CDR3 DNA: TGTGCCAGCAGTGTACAGGGTAAGAGCTACGAGCAGTACTTC. Its protein product is CASSVQGKSYEQYF.

The V and J genes are TRBV28 and TRBJ1-2; 10 bases agree with TRBD1. In germline, CDR1 is MDHEN, CDR2 SYDVKM. J was trimmed by 2 bases and V by 4 bases; bases with no gene match: 7. The CDR3 has 16 residues. The CDR3 region is CASSSHTTGGNYGYTF. Here the CDR3 DNA reads TGTGCCAGCAGTTCGCACACGACAGGGGGCAACTATGGCTACACCTTC.

V is TRBV6-1 and J is TRBJ2-1; 9 nucleotides line up with TRBD2. The CDR3 loop spans 14 amino acids. CDR1 is MNHNS, CDR2 SASEGT, per germline. The junction had 5 bases not matched to a gene; V was cut back by 1 base and J by 10 bases. The CDR3 is CASSEVGTSGEQFF. The CDR3, as DNA: TGTGCCAGCAGTGAAGTAGGCACTAGCGGGGAGCAGTTCTTC.

Comment on this clone: Other DNA sequences in this sample translate to the same CDR3. The V and J genes are TRBV5-1 and TRBJ2-2, with D hard to call. With 2 bases removed from V and 2 bases from J, the gap between germline ends came to 7 bases. CDR1 and CDR2 from the germline V gene are SGHRS and YFSETQ. The CDR3 contains 14 residues. The CDR3 loop is CASSLQSNTGELFF. In nucleotides, the CDR3 is TGCGCCAGCAGCTTACAGAGCAACACCGGGGAGCTGTTTTTT.

This chain connects TRBV7-2 to TRBJ2-5, with 8 positions matching TRBD2. V was clipped by 2 bases and J by 7 bases; unmatched bases: 12. The CDR3 has 16 residues. CDR1 and CDR2 (germline): SGHTA, FQGNSA. The CDR3 region is CASSLTPGGGGGTQYF. Written as DNA, the CDR3 is TGTGCCAGCAGCTTAACCCCCGGGGGGGGTGGTGGGACCCAGTACTTC.

The chain employs TRBV30 and TRBJ2-6, with D perhaps TRBD1 (6 bases). With 5 bases removed from V and 2 bases from J, the gap between germline ends came to 22 bases. This CDR3 is built from 18 residues. Looked up from germline, CDR1 is GTSNPN and CDR2 is SVGIG (reference sequence). The CDR3 sequence: CAWGRTVIGSTGANVLTF. CDR3 nucleotides: TGTGCCTGGGGTAGGACAGTAATTGGATCCACTGGGGCCAACGTCCTGACTTTC.

The chain employs TRBV11-2 and TRBJ2-2; 8 nucleotides align to TRBD2. Germline-derived CDR1 and CDR2 are SGHAT and FQNNGV. The CDR3 covers 15 residues. The V gene end was trimmed by 5 bases and the J gene end by 0 bases; junction bases not matched to a gene: 2. The CDR3 sequence: CASSPGLANTGELFF. As DNA, the CDR3 is TGTGCCAGCAGCCCGGGACTAGCGAACACCGGGGAGCTGTTTTTT.

CDR3 coding DNA: TGTGCCAGCAGTGAACAGGCTAGCGGGAGGGTGAGAGATACGCAGTATTTT. Encoded protein: CASSEQASGRVRDTQYF. The chain has TRBV6-1 and TRBJ2-3; the match to TRBD2 covers 12 bases. Germline lookup yields CDR1 MNHNS and CDR2 SASEGT. J gave up 5 bases and V 2 bases, and 8 bases lay outside the gene matches. The CDR3 loop spans 17 amino acids.

There are a few counts of this clone. This chain joins TRBV29-1 and TRBJ1-1; D gene uncertain. The length of the CDR3 is 12 residues. The V and J ends lost 4 bases and 3 bases respectively, with 9 bases between them. Looked up from germline, CDR1 is SQVTM and CDR2 is ANQGSEA. The CDR3 sequence is CSVAGSYTEAFF. DNA of the CDR3: TGCAGCGTTGCGGGCAGTTACACTGAAGCTTTCTTT.

This rearrangement joins TRBV5-4 to TRBJ2-3, with TRBD2 identical over 11 bases. The V gene end was trimmed by 4 bases and the J gene end by 5 bases; junction bases not matched to a gene: 9. The CDR3 spans 16 residues. Per germline, CDR1 SGHNT and CDR2 YYREEE (reference sequence). The CDR3 protein is CASSIELAGAGDTQYF. The CDR3, as DNA: TGTGCCAGCAGCATTGAACTAGCGGGAGCTGGAGATACGCAGTATTTT.